Listed here is a single T cell receptor beta chain. The antigen remains unidentified. V dropped 4 bases and J dropped 0 bases, with 11 bases sitting between them. The CDR3 is 15 amino acids. Germline CDR1 SGDLS, CDR2 YYNGEE. This specimen comes from a study of cytomegalovirus exposure and HLA in healthy donors. Study details: There were 90 million to 130 million unique TCR beta sequences, drawn from some 180 million T cells, in an earlier analysis.

Study results and limitations: Diagnosis of cytomegalovirus status made by the classifier reportedly showed high specificity and sensitivity.

Use of 60 Vbeta and 13 Jbeta primers characterized the PCR. This table comes from immunoSEQ multiplex PCR, and its TCRdb copy is limited to in-frame clones, with some not included. Here the sample spans around 180,000 clones, 75% to 85% being singletons. This TCR derives from a woman aged 30 to 39 in good health and CMV-seropositive. V usage is TRBV9 and J usage is TRBJ2-1; D possibly corresponds to TRBD2 (6 bases). Sequencing input: PBMCs. Here the CDR3 DNA reads TGTGCCAGCAGCCGAGACGGGAGCTCCTACAATGAGCAGTTCTTC. It translates to CASSRDGSSYNEQFF.